The table lists the clone carrying this T cell receptor (beta chain) with a count of one. Cohort assignment relied on participant-reported clinical history. TCRdb keeps only in-frame clones here, not all; method: immunoSEQ multiplex PCR. This table holds a few hundred thousand clones, 85% to 90% found once. The sample is drawn from a study of blood T cell repertoires in COVID-19. Across the study: From T cells, B-cell-depleted T cells, or PBMCs came the material, which was cDNA or gDNA.

After removal of 1 base from V and 7 bases from J, the junction contained 5 bases not matched to a gene. CDR1 and CDR2 (germline): SGHAT, FQNNGV. CDR3 size: 14 residues. This TCR derives from a woman between 18 and 30 years old in a cohort exposed to, infected with or recovered from COVID-19 (not recorded which). The rearrangement joins TRBV11-2 to TRBJ2-7, with 9 bases that match TRBD2. Sequencing was performed on PBMCs or T cells enriched from blood (not recorded which). DNA for the CDR3: TGTGCCAGCAGCTTAGTCCTAGCGGGGCAAGAGCAGTACTTC. It codes for CASSLVLAGQEQYF.